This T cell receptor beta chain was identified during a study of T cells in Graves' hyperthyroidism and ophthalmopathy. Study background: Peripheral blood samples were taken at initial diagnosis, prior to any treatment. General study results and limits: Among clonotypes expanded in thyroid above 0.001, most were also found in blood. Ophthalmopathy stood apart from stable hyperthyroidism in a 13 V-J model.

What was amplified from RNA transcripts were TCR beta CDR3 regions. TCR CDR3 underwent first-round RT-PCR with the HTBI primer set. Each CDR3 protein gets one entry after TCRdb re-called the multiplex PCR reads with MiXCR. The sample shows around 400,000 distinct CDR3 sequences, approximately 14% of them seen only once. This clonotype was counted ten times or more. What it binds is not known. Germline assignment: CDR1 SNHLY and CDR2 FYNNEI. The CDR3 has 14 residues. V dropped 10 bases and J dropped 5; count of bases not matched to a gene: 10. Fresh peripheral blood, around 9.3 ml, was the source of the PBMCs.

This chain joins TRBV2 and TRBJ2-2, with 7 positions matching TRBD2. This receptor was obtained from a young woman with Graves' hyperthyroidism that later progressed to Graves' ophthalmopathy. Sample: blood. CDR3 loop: CATKPGGETGELFF. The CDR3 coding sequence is TGTGCCACGAAGCCGGGGGGAGAGACCGGGGAGCTGTTTTTT.